The 13 T cell receptor beta chains in this list originate from one sample, sequenced in a study of cytomegalovirus exposure and HLA in healthy donors. Both 60 Vbeta primers and 13 Jbeta primers went into the PCR. Assay used: immunoSEQ multiplex PCR; TCRdb lists only in-frame clones, some missing. The profile shows approximately 92,000 clones, approximately 71% of them singletons. The specimen sequenced was PBMCs. All receptors derive from a man in his fifties or sixties in good health and CMV-seronegative.

This clone turned up a few times. The chain links TRBV5-1 to TRBJ1-1, with D unclear. The V end lost 4 bases, the J end lost 5 bases, and 12 bases lay between the germline ends. Looked up from germline, CDR1 is SGHRS and CDR2 is YFSETQ. This CDR3 is built from 13 residues. CDR3 protein: CASSIETGTEAFF. In nucleotides, the CDR3 is TGCGCCAGCAGCATAGAAACCGGGACTGAAGCTTTCTTT.

The chain uses TRBV5-1 and TRBJ2-7; the match to TRBD1 covers 8 bases. The CDR3 loop spans 16 amino acids. The J segment lost 1 base and the V segment lost 2 bases, leaving 8 bases of the junction unmatched. CDR1 SGHRS and CDR2 YFSETQ come from the germline V gene. For the CDR3, the DNA is TGCGCCAGCAGCTTAACCGGGACAGGTACTTCCTACGAGCAGTACTTC. Amino acid sequence: CASSLTGTGTSYEQYF.

This clone occurred once. The chain uses TRBV9 and TRBJ1-5; 7 bases align to TRBD1. Losses at the gene ends were 3 bases for V and 0 bases for J; bases not matched to a gene: 3. CDR3 length: 15 amino acids. From germline, CDR1 is SGDLS and CDR2 YYNGEE. The CDR3 spells CASSEQGNSNQPQHF. In DNA form, the CDR3 reads TGTGCCAGCAGCGAACAGGGGAATAGCAATCAGCCCCAGCATTTT.

This clone was seen only once. In DNA, the CDR3 is TGTGCCAGCAGCGTACGACCTAGCGGGGGGGCTGGGGAGCTGTTTTTT. Encoded protein: CASSVRPSGGAGELFF. The chain combines TRBV9 with TRBJ2-2, with 12 bases that match TRBD2. This CDR3 region has 16 residues. Looked up from germline, CDR1 is SGDLS and CDR2 is YYNGEE. Trimming took 1 base from V and 8 from J; bases not matched to a gene: 6. The full variable domain, rest sourced from reference TRBV9 and TRBJ2-2, is DSGVTQTPKHLITATGQRVTLRCSPRSGDLSVYWYQQSLDQGLQFLIQYYNGEERAKGNILERFSAQQFPDLHSELNLSSLELGDSALYFCASSVRPSGGAGELFFGEGSRLTVL.

This chain links TRBV6-5 with TRBJ1-5, with D possibly TRBD1 on 5 matching bases. The CDR3 is 15 residues long. The ends were cut back, 6 bases at V and 6 bases at J, with 18 bases in the middle. CDR1 and CDR2 from the germline V gene are MNHEY and SVGAGI. For the CDR3, the DNA is TGTGCCAGCAGCCCCGGCTGGGGGGATGGTCAGCCCCAGCATTTT. Encoded protein: CASSPGWGDGQPQHF.

This clone occurred a few times. The chain has TRBV5-4 and TRBJ1-1, with 7 bases matching TRBD1. After removal of 5 bases from V and 6 bases from J, the junction contained 13 bases not matched to a gene. Germline V gene sequence: CDR1 SGHNT, CDR2 YYREEE (reference sequence). CDR3 length equals 15 residues. In DNA, the CDR3 is TGTGCCAGCAGGGAATACAGGGGAGGCAGGGCTGAAGCTTTCTTT. Its protein is CASREYRGGRAEAFF.

The chain combines TRBV5-1 with TRBJ2-5; D might be TRBD1 (5 bases). This CDR3 comprises 15 residues. CDR1 is SGHRS and CDR2 is YFSETQ in the germline V gene. V was shortened by 0 bases and J by 5 bases, with 14 bases between the two germline ends. DNA for the CDR3: TGCGCCAGCAGCTTGGCGGCAGGGCGGATGGAGACCCAGTACTTC. This codes for CASSLAAGRMETQYF.

The V call is TRBV6-5, the J call TRBJ1-5; possible D gene TRBD1, 5 bases. The CDR3 has 14 amino acids. V lost 4 bases to trimming and J lost 2 bases, with 9 bases between them. The germline V gene encodes CDR1 MNHEY and CDR2 SVGAGI. The CDR3 bases are TGTGCCAGCAGTTTAACGGGGGGCAATCAGCCCCAGCATTTT. Amino acid sequence: CASSLTGGNQPQHF.

The V gene is TRBV5-6, the J gene TRBJ2-3; D might be TRBD2 (5 bases). The CDR3 runs to 14 residues. Deletions cut 4 bases from V and 7 bases from J, with 16 bases between. Looked up from germline, CDR1 is SGHDT and CDR2 is YYEEEE. CDR3 nucleotides: TGTGCCAGCAGCGCCTATCGGGGTGGTAATACGCAGTATTTT. This encodes CASSAYRGGNTQYF.

This clone was recorded once. The J gene is TRBJ1-6, the V gene TRBV7-9; D unclear. Germline CDR1 SEHNR, CDR2 FQNEAQ (reference sequence). The CDR3 covers 13 residues. Deletions cut 1 base from V and 8 bases from J, with 6 bases between. The CDR3 region has the DNA TGTGCCAGCAGCTTAGAAGGAGATTCACCCCTCCACTTT. It yields the protein CASSLEGDSPLHF.

This rearrangement joins TRBV4-3 to TRBJ2-2; 10 nucleotides match TRBD1. V lost 5 bases and J lost 6; bases outside the gene matches: 12. The CDR3 has 17 residues. Germline values: CDR1 LGHNA, CDR2 YSLEER. CDR3 region: CASSRQGATRGAGELFF. Written as DNA, the CDR3 is TGCGCCAGCAGCAGACAGGGGGCGACACGGGGGGCCGGGGAGCTGTTTTTT.

The chain links TRBV2 to TRBJ1-5; 7 bases align to TRBD1. This CDR3 has 14 amino acids. The V gene's germline CDR1 is SNHLY and CDR2 FYNNEI. The J segment lost 4 bases and the V segment lost 5 bases, leaving 5 bases of the junction unmatched. The CDR3 here is CASSLTGPNQPQHF. The CDR3 DNA is TGTGCCAGCAGTTTGACAGGGCCGAATCAGCCCCAGCATTTT.

This clone has just a few counts. The chain has TRBV7-2 and TRBJ2-1; D is uncertain. Germline V gives CDR1 SGHTA, CDR2 FQGNSA. CDR3 length: 12 amino acids. Trimming took off 2 bases at V and 5 bases at J, with 4 bases between the two ends. CDR3 sequence reads: CASSLNNNEQFF. DNA of the CDR3: TGTGCCAGCAGCTTAAACAACAATGAGCAGTTCTTC.